This T cell receptor beta chain originates from a study of blood T cell repertoires in COVID-19 (dated by TCRdb to the early 2020s). For the study in its entirety: The collaborator samples originated in the United States, Italy and Spain and spanned the acute and convalescent phases of COVID-19. Where available, HLA class I and class II types were obtained from metadata supplied by the sample provider rather than from assay-based typing. Nearly every sample came with metadata listing a de-identified subject ID, COVID-19 status, age in years and sex. Deeply sampled blood TCRbeta repertoires from subjects exposed to, actively infected with, or recovered from COVID-19 were included in the dataset. The repertoires were made available in a free public database intended to serve as a resource for research on the immune response to SARS-CoV-2. The prospective study material was composed of cDNA or gDNA derived from T cells, B-cell-depleted T cells, or PBMCs. Samples were obtained from the ongoing ImmuneRACE study (first 160 participants) and from about 1,300 subjects provided by 6 global collaborators.

The collaborating institutions used their own protocols to collect whole blood in K2EDTA tubes. Collaborator samples were shipped for TCRbeta analysis as frozen whole blood, isolated PBMCs, or DNA extracted from either sample type. Summary of the overall study and its limitations: The quantity of clinical and demographic metadata differed by source and by participant and was supplied without curation.

Trimming removed 3 bases from V and 2 bases from J; the gene matches leave 9 bases unexplained. From a lookup of the germline V gene, CDR1 and CDR2 are MGHRA and YSYEKL. The CDR3 numbers 17 residues from cysteine through phenylalanine. The DNA shown is the 51-base CDR3, in frame from base 1. Notes on this clone: The antigen it binds to is not known. The record has no base qualities; no much larger clone is one base away.

The immunoSEQ Assay, a bias-controlled multiplex PCR, was used to amplify TCRbeta CDR3 regions from genomic DNA. In the original analysis: The number of nucleated cells in each sample was estimated by amplification of reference gene primers within the assay. To quantify the absolute abundance of each unique TCRbeta CDR3 rearrangement, sequence reads were collapsed and filtered. Productive Simpson clonality was computed per sample as the square root of Simpson's diversity index over productive rearrangements. TCRdb re-hosts the immuneACCESS table, in-frame sequences only. Its copies lack some clones; in the studies checked, an unresolved V gene accounts for under half of them, and the cause for the rest is not known. V, J and clone size were drawn from that table, and D and trimming were deduced from the DNA. In all, the sample holds 45,000 to 50,000 clones, and about 85% of those were seen once. 5.9% of the sample is taken by the ten largest.

The chain is assembled from TRBV4-1 and TRBJ2-5, with 10 bases matching TRBD2. The specimen was peripheral blood. The receptor's source is a woman aged 60 to 75 with acute or convalescent COVID-19. The CDR3 loop reads CASSHHGLAEQQETQYF. The base sequence is TGCGCCAGCAGCCACCACGGACTAGCGGAACAACAAGAGACCCAGTACTTC.